The 23 T cell receptor beta chains listed next were all sequenced from one sample in a study of cytomegalovirus exposure and HLA in healthy donors (dated by TCRdb to between 2016 and 2019). Receptor amplification or capture employed the immunoSEQ multiplex PCR assay. The multiplex PCR relied on a mix of 60 forward primers for TCR Vbeta segments and 13 reverse primers for TCR Jbeta segments. Drawn from immuneACCESS, this table holds only the in-frame rearrangements with V and J called that TCRdb kept. Clones are partly lost; checked studies trace under half to an unresolved V gene and leave the rest unexplained. Here the sample has approximately 100,000 clones; approximately 71% occur a single time. Of the sample, around 7.7% is held by the ten largest clones. Sequencing was carried out using PBMCs. These TCRs come from a man aged 35-49 years in good health and CMV-seronegative.

This clone showed up just a few times. The V and J genes are TRBV5-5 and TRBJ1-5, with D perhaps matching TRBD1 (6 bases). Trimming shortened V by 3 bases and J by 0 bases, and 19 bases separated the two germline ends. CDR1 is SGHKS and CDR2 is YYEKEE in the germline V gene (reference sequence). This CDR3 has 18 amino acids. The CDR3 spells CASSSGPRSGVSNQPQHF. The CDR3 DNA reads as TGTGCCAGCAGCTCTGGTCCAAGATCAGGGGTTAGCAATCAGCCCCAGCATTTT.

V is TRBV28 and J is TRBJ2-1, with 7 bases aligning to TRBD1. CDR1 MDHEN and CDR2 SYDVKM come from the germline V gene. CDR3 length: 14 amino acids. V gave up 4 bases and J gave up 2 bases; unmatched junction bases: 2. The CDR3: CASSYRGTYNEQFF. CDR3 DNA: TGTGCCAGCAGTTACAGGGGTACCTACAATGAGCAGTTCTTC.

The chain has TRBV5-1 and TRBJ1-3; D ambiguous. The CDR3 sequence is 16 residues long. CDR1 and CDR2 (germline): SGHRS, YFSETQ. With 0 bases removed from V and 4 bases from J, the gap between germline ends came to 14 bases. The CDR3 spells CASSLAGEVYGNTIYF. The CDR3 DNA reads TGCGCCAGCAGCTTGGCCGGGGAGGTTTACGGAAACACCATATATTTT.

This clone was recorded once. This chain uses TRBV7-9 with TRBJ1-5; 7 bases align to TRBD1. The CDR3 runs to 13 residues. After removal of 5 bases from V and 7 bases from J, the junction contained 5 bases not matched to a gene. CDR1 SEHNR and CDR2 FQNEAQ come from the germline V gene (reference sequence). As DNA, the CDR3 is TGTGCCAGCAGCGAACAGGGGAGGCAGCCCCAGCATTTT. Its translation is CASSEQGRQPQHF.

This clone was recorded a few times. The chain recombines TRBV5-4 with TRBJ2-5; the D is unclear. The germline V and J ends were trimmed by 0 bases and 2 bases, with 8 bases remaining between them. The CDR3 covers 14 residues. Germline V CDR1 and CDR2: SGHNT, YYREEE (reference sequence). The CDR3 DNA sequence: TGTGCCAGCAGCTTGGCCCGCAGACAAGAGACCCAGTACTTC. Translating gives CASSLARRQETQYF.

The CDR3 sequence: CASSQEGRVDYGYTF. The CDR3 DNA is TGCGCCAGCAGCCAAGAAGGGCGGGTGGACTATGGCTACACCTTC. The chain carries TRBV4-3 and TRBJ1-2, with unresolved D. This CDR3 contains 15 residues. Germline lookup yields CDR1 LGHNA and CDR2 YSLEER. V lost 0 bases to trimming and J lost 3 bases, with 11 bases between them.

The genes are TRBV29-1 and TRBJ2-5, with 10 positions matching TRBD2. This CDR3 comprises 16 residues. Germline CDR1 and CDR2: SQVTM and ANQGSEA. Trimming took 2 bases from V and 5 from J; bases not matched to a gene: 11. The chain's CDR3 is CSVEKNQRGGGETQYF. For the CDR3, the DNA is TGCAGCGTTGAAAAGAATCAGCGGGGGGGCGGGGAGACCCAGTACTTC. Looking up the rest from reference TRBV29-1 and TRBJ2-5 gives the full variable domain: SAVISQKPSRDICQRGTSLTIQCQVDSQVTMMFWYRQQPGQSLTLIATANQGSEATYESGFVIDKFPISRPNLTFSTLTVSNMSPEDSSIYLCSVEKNQRGGGETQYFGPGTRLLVL.

In this sample, this clone turned up a few times. The V call is TRBV19, the J call TRBJ2-1, with TRBD1 identical over 8 bases. CDR1 and CDR2 from the germline V gene are LNHDA and SQIVND (reference sequence). V dropped 5 bases and J dropped 9; count of bases not matched to a gene: 6. The CDR3 runs to 13 residues. The CDR3 here is CASSVITGGEQFF. The CDR3 bases are TGTGCCAGTAGTGTAATCACAGGGGGTGAGCAGTTCTTC.

The DNA for the CDR3 is TGTGCCAGCAGCGTAGTGGGACTAGCGGGGCGAACCGGGGAGCTGTTTTTT. This codes for CASSVVGLAGRTGELFF. The gene calls are TRBV9 and TRBJ2-2; 13 bases fit TRBD2. This CDR3 contains 17 residues. Germline CDR1 and CDR2: SGDLS and YYNGEE. The V and J ends lost 0 bases and 5 bases, in that order; junction bases with no gene match: 4.

The chain couples TRBV6-5 to TRBJ1-5, with D perhaps matching TRBD1 (6 bases). Germline loops: CDR1 MNHEY, CDR2 SVGAGI. CDR3 length equals 15 residues. Trimming took 6 bases from V and 5 from J, leaving 17 bases between them. The CDR3, as DNA: TGTGCCAGCAGCCCCGGGACACACATAGATCAGCCCCAGCATTTT. Amino acid sequence: CASSPGTHIDQPQHF.

This sequence joins TRBV29-1 and TRBJ1-2, with a tentative D call TRBD1 (5 bases). The ends were cut back, 6 bases at V and 2 bases at J, with 13 bases in the middle. The CDR3 is 13 residues long. CDR1 and CDR2 (germline): SQVTM, ANQGSEA. CDR3 residues: CSVPSQENYGYTF. For the CDR3, the DNA is TGCAGCGTGCCCTCACAGGAGAACTATGGCTACACCTTC.

This rearrangement joins TRBV5-1 to TRBJ1-2, with TRBD1 matching 7 bases. Per the germline V gene, CDR1 is SGHRS and CDR2 is YFSETQ. The J segment lost 0 bases and the V segment lost 4 bases, leaving 6 bases of the junction unmatched. The CDR3 runs to 15 residues. Written as DNA, the CDR3 is TGCGCCAGCAGCCGTCGGACAGGTTCTAACTATGGCTACACCTTC. Protein: CASSRRTGSNYGYTF.

The chain is built from TRBV18 and TRBJ1-5; D gene ambiguous. The V gene lost 7 bases and the J gene lost 6 bases, with 10 bases spanning the gap. The CDR3 runs to 12 residues. CDR1 is KGHSH and CDR2 is LQKENI in the germline V gene. DNA for the CDR3: TGTGCCAGCTTAACTCCGGGTCAGCCCCAGCATTTT. Translating gives CASLTPGQPQHF.

The chain joins TRBV5-1 to TRBJ2-7; D gene ambiguous. Between the trimmed V and J ends, which lost 0 bases and 7 bases, there was a span of 14 bases. CDR1 and CDR2 from the germline V gene are SGHRS and YFSETQ. The CDR3 consists of 14 residues. The CDR3 sequence: CASSLATRTTEQYF. The CDR3 coding sequence is TGCGCCAGCAGCTTGGCCACGAGAACGACTGAGCAGTACTTC.

This clone was counted once. The chain combines TRBV6-6 with TRBJ1-2; TRBD1 matches 7 bases. Trimming removed 5 bases from V and 7 bases from J; junction bases left unmatched: 4. CDR3 length: 12 residues. The germline V gene has CDR1 MNHNY and CDR2 SVGAGI (reference sequence). The CDR3 sequence: CASSEGAGGYTF. CDR3 bases: TGTGCCAGCAGTGAGGGGGCGGGTGGCTACACCTTC.

The chain recombines TRBV7-9 with TRBJ1-5; 9 nucleotides align to TRBD1. V was clipped by 5 bases and J by 3 bases; unmatched bases: 2. Germline CDR1 SEHNR, CDR2 FQNEAQ (reference sequence). The CDR3 is 14 amino acids. The CDR3 coding sequence is TGTGCCAGCAGCCGGACAGGGGACAATCAGCCCCAGCATTTT. Residues: CASSRTGDNQPQHF. Using reference TRBV7-9 and TRBJ1-5 for the parts outside the CDR3, the full variable domain is DTGVSQNPRHKITKRGQNVTFRCDPISEHNRLYWYRQTLGQGPEFLTYFQNEAQLEKSRLLSDRFSAERPKGSFSTLEIQRTEQGDSAMYLCASSRTGDNQPQHFGDGTRLSIL.

This clone was seen only a few times. The J gene is TRBJ1-6, the V gene TRBV28; D is uncertain. The V gene lost 3 bases and the J gene lost 10 bases, with 10 bases spanning the gap. Germline lookup yields CDR1 MDHEN and CDR2 SYDVKM. This CDR3 comprises 13 residues. The CDR3 region has the DNA TGTGCCAGCAGTTTGCATCGGTCCTCACCCCTCCACTTT. Its protein product is CASSLHRSSPLHF.

The V gene is TRBV15, the J gene TRBJ2-3, with 9 bases fitting TRBD2. The CDR3 sequence is 14 residues long. The V gene's germline CDR1 is LNHNV and CDR2 YYDKDF (reference sequence). V shed 6 bases and J 0 bases; nucleotides not matched to a gene: 1. The CDR3 region is CATRSGGSTDTQYF. In nucleotides, the CDR3 is TGTGCCACCAGGAGCGGGGGGAGCACAGATACGCAGTATTTT.

The chain has TRBV19 and TRBJ1-1, with 8 bases aligning to TRBD1. Trimming at V came to 5 bases and at J to 3 bases, leaving 5 bases not matched to a gene. CDR1 LNHDA and CDR2 SQIVND come from the germline V gene (reference sequence). The CDR3 spans 14 residues. CDR3 loop: CASSYRGEDTEAFF. Written as DNA, the CDR3 is TGTGCCAGTAGTTACAGGGGGGAGGACACTGAAGCTTTCTTT.

The chain carries TRBV7-3 and TRBJ2-3, with a weak D call TRBD2 (7 bases). Germline V gene lookup returns CDR1 SGHTA and CDR2 FQGTGA. V lost 6 bases and J 4 bases, leaving 17 bases between the germline ends. The CDR3 has 15 amino acids. The CDR3 protein is CASRPSGGASDTQYF. The CDR3 region has the DNA TGTGCCAGCAGACCGAGTGGGGGGGCTTCAGATACGCAGTATTTT.

The chain links TRBV5-1 to TRBJ2-1, with D maybe TRBD2 (5 bases). Between the trimmed V and J ends, which lost 4 bases and 5 bases, there was a span of 16 bases. This CDR3 comprises 15 residues. Looked up from germline, CDR1 is SGHRS and CDR2 is YFSETQ. CDR3 DNA: TGCGCCAGCAGCCCCCGTGGAGGACTTGACAATGAGCAGTTCTTC. Translated, it gives CASSPRGGLDNEQFF.

The rearrangement joins TRBV5-1 to TRBJ1-2, with D possibly being TRBD1 (5 bases). CDR1 is SGHRS, CDR2 YFSETQ, per germline. The ends were cut back, 0 bases at V and 3 bases at J, with 6 bases in the middle. The CDR3 loop spans 13 amino acids. CDR3 in DNA: TGCGCCAGCAGCTTGGCGGGGGACTATGGCTACACCTTC. Translating gives CASSLAGDYGYTF.

The rearrangement uses TRBV6-5 and TRBJ2-5; 8 nucleotides agree with TRBD2. Germline CDR1 MNHEY, CDR2 SVGAGI. The CDR3 is made up of 12 amino acids. V lost 8 bases, J lost 4 bases, and 3 bases stayed unmatched. CDR3 DNA: TGTGCCAGCGGACTAGCTGGAGAGACCCAGTACTTC. Amino acids: CASGLAGETQYF.